This T cell receptor beta chain was documented in a study of CD8 T cells in Susac syndrome. Study summary: Clinical remission applied to 8 or 9 sequenced Susac syndrome patients, and more than five had active disease.

Through negative isolation, CD4+ and CD8+ T cells were obtained, while TEMRA cells were enriched using FACS. Random hexamers were used to reverse transcribe the RNA input (0.5 to 1 ug). immunoSEQ multiplex PCR amplified TCR beta CDR3 across 54 Vbeta, 13 Jbeta. TCRdb redid the calling of the immunoSEQ multiplex PCR reads with MiXCR, one entry per CDR3 protein. The data show around 95,000 distinct CDR3 sequences, 95% seen once. Points on this clonotype: One junction end does not reproduce the germline sequence, and a read error may be involved.

The V gene's germline CDR1 is MDHEN and CDR2 SYDVKM. The CDR3 has 13 amino acids. The V and J genes are TRBV28 and TRBJ2-7; 8 bases align to TRBD1. This TCR came from a human donor with Susac syndrome. Specimen: CD8+ T cells from PBMCs. The CDR3 is CASSPRTGPWLHF. The CDR3 coding sequence is TGTGCCAGCAGCCCTCGGACAGGGCCTTGGTTGCACTTC.